Following are 8 T cell receptor beta chains from one sample sequenced in a study of blood T cells in healthy people across ages. A second PCR, run for about 7 to 11 cycles, used a sample-barcoded 5' primer plus a J-beta primer mix. TCRdb re-called the 5' RACE reads with MiXCR, one entry per CDR3 protein. The sample yields hundreds of thousands of distinct CDR3 sequences, under 25% seen once. The material sequenced was blood. These receptors were obtained from a man in his 70s in good health.

Ten or more counts support this clonotype. The chain is built from TRBV4-3 and TRBJ2-7; D is undetermined. The length of the CDR3 is 14 residues. With 0 bases removed from V and 4 bases from J, the gap between germline ends came to 10 bases. Germline V CDR1 and CDR2: LGHNA, YSLEER. This CDR3 is CASSQEVRLYEQYF. The DNA for the CDR3 is TGCGCCAGCAGCCAAGAAGTGAGACTTTACGAGCAGTACTTC.

Of note for this clonotype: A much bigger clone sits one base away, suggesting this may be a read error. V is TRBV12-3 or TRBV12-4 and J is TRBJ2-5; 8 bases are a match to TRBD1. This CDR3 is built from 13 residues. V lost 4 bases to trimming and J lost 5 bases; unmatched junction nucleotides: 3. This chain's CDR3 is CASSSRGLETQYF. The CDR3 DNA sequence: TGTGCCAGCAGTTCCAGGGGGCTGGAGACCCAGTACTTC.

This clonotype showed up many times. V usage is TRBV7-9 and J usage is TRBJ2-1; 8 nucleotides align to TRBD1. V was pared by 5 bases and J by 7 bases, with 13 bases of the junction left unmatched. Germline CDR1 is SEHNR and CDR2 is FQNEAQ (reference sequence). The CDR3 is made up of 16 amino acids. The CDR3 spells CASSPGQGIGGNEQFF. The CDR3 region has the DNA TGTGCCAGCAGCCCAGGACAGGGTATAGGAGGGAATGAGCAGTTCTTC.

The V gene is TRBV7-6, the J gene TRBJ2-2, with TRBD2 matching over 10 bases. Germline CDR1 SGHVS, CDR2 FNYEAQ. Unmatched junction bases numbered 12, after V lost 5 bases and J lost 3 bases. CDR3 size: 18 residues. CDR3 DNA: TGTGCCAGCAGCGCGAACGTCCTAGCGGGAGTCGACACCGGGGAGCTGTTTTTT. Translation gives CASSANVLAGVDTGELFF.

The V and J genes are TRBV5-1 and TRBJ2-1; TRBD2 agrees at 8 bases. The CDR3 runs 17 residues. Germline lookup yields CDR1 SGHRS and CDR2 YFSETQ. Trimming took 0 bases from V and 3 from J; bases not matched to a gene: 8. CDR3 sequence: CASSLEALAGVYNEQFF. CDR3 DNA sequence: TGCGCCAGCAGCTTGGAAGCGCTAGCGGGCGTCTACAATGAGCAGTTCTTC. The whole variable domain, remainder taken from reference TRBV5-1 and TRBJ2-1, is KAGVTQTPRYLIKTRGQQVTLSCSPISGHRSVSWYQQTPGQGLQFLFEYFSETQRNKGNFPGRFSGRQFSNSRSEMNVSTLELGDSALYLCASSLEALAGVYNEQFFGPGTRLTVL.

This clonotype has only a few counts. The V gene is TRBV3-1, the J gene TRBJ2-3, with D perhaps TRBD1 (5 bases). Germline values: CDR1 LGHDT, CDR2 YNNKEL (reference sequence). V was trimmed by 0 bases and J by 4 bases, leaving 14 bases between them. The CDR3 is 16 residues long. The CDR3 is CASSQEGLVVADTQYF. The CDR3 DNA sequence: TGTGCCAGCAGCCAAGAGGGGCTAGTTGTAGCAGATACGCAGTATTTT.

V gene TRBV12-3 or TRBV12-4 combines with J gene TRBJ1-6; 8 bases are a match to TRBD1. V was pared by 1 base and J by 8 bases, with 1 base of the junction left unmatched. The CDR3 is 14 amino acids. The CDR3 region has the DNA TGTGCCAGCAGTTTAGGGACAGGGCATTCACCCCTCCACTTT. Protein: CASSLGTGHSPLHF.

V gene TRBV19 combines with J gene TRBJ2-7, with 14 bases that match TRBD2. Germline V gives CDR1 LNHDA, CDR2 SQIVND (reference sequence). The CDR3 runs 17 residues. The J segment lost 1 base and the V segment lost 1 base, leaving 3 bases of the junction unmatched. The CDR3, as DNA: TGTGCCAGTAGTATAGGCCGACTAGCGGGAGGGTCCTACGAGCAGTACTTC. It is translated as CASSIGRLAGGSYEQYF. Based on the CDR3 plus reference TRBV19 and TRBJ2-7, the full variable domain is DGGITQSPKYLFRKEGQNVTLSCEQNLNHDAMYWYRQDPGQGLRLIYYSQIVNDFQKGDIAEGYSVSREKKESFPLTVTSAQKNPTAFYLCASSIGRLAGGSYEQYFGPGTRLTVT.